Shown below are 22 T cell receptor beta chains from a single sample sequenced in a study of blood T cell repertoires in COVID-19. Using immunoSEQ multiplex PCR, the repertoire was profiled, and TCRdb retains in-frame clones only, with some absent. Of some 390,000 clones listed, 85% to 90% were seen once; the top ten hold 0.9% to 1.2%. Sequencing was performed on PBMCs or T cells enriched from blood (not recorded which). The receptors derive from a man aged 30-40 years who had recovered from COVID-19.

The rearrangement uses TRBV30 and TRBJ1-3; D not resolved. The V and J ends lost 3 bases and 0 bases respectively, with 3 bases between them. This CDR3 has 12 amino acids. Germline CDR1 GTSNPN, CDR2 SVGIG (reference sequence). CDR3 in DNA: TGTGCCTGGAGCAACTCTGGAAACACCATATATTTT. Translation: CAWSNSGNTIYF.

The rearrangement links TRBV3-1 (or the pseudogene TRBV3-2) to TRBJ2-1; D may be TRBD2 (5 bases). This CDR3 spans 13 amino acids. Germline V lookup: CDR1 LGHDT, CDR2 YNNKEL (reference sequence). Trimming pared 1 base from V and 4 bases from J, leaving 5 bases between. The CDR3 DNA sequence: TGTGCCAGCAGCCAAGGGGAGTACAATGAGCAGTTCTTC. Residues: CASSQGEYNEQFF.

The chain combines TRBV5-1 with TRBJ2-3, with a tentative D call TRBD2 (6 bases). The V end was cut by 3 bases, the J end by 6 bases, with 14 bases between. This CDR3 contains 14 residues. Germline V gene data show CDR1 as SGHRS and CDR2 as YFSETQ. Here the CDR3 DNA reads TGCGCCAGCAGCTCAGGGAGGACAACCGATACGCAGTATTTT. It translates to CASSSGRTTDTQYF.

This rearrangement joins TRBV28 to TRBJ1-2, with 8 bases matching TRBD1. CDR3 length: 13 residues. Trimming removed 3 bases from V and 6 bases from J; junction bases left unmatched: 3. CDR1 is MDHEN, CDR2 SYDVKM, per germline. The CDR3 bases are TGTGCCAGCAGTTTTGGACAGGGCGATGGCTACACCTTC. Encoded protein: CASSFGQGDGYTF.

This clone came up once. Compared with germline, one end of the junction differs, possibly owing to a read error. CDR3 nucleotides: TGTGCCGGCAGTTTACTAGTGGGTTACAATGAGCAGTTCTTC. This translates into CAGSLLVGYNEQFF. The chain recombines TRBV27 with TRBJ2-1, with D possibly matching TRBD2 (5 bases). The germline CDR1 and CDR2 sequences are MNHEY and SMNVEV (reference sequence). The CDR3 totals 14 residues.

CDR3 loop: CASSFEVGAYEQYF. In nucleotides, the CDR3 is TGTGCCAGCAGCTTCGAAGTAGGAGCGTACGAGCAGTACTTC. The V and J genes are TRBV11-2 and TRBJ2-7; the D is unclear. There are 14 residues in the CDR3. Germline CDR1 SGHAT, CDR2 FQNNGV. Trimming stripped 3 bases from V and 4 bases from J, with 13 bases between.

This chain links TRBV7-8 with TRBJ2-1; 9 positions agree with TRBD1. From germline, CDR1 is SGHVS and CDR2 FQNEAQ. J was trimmed by 8 bases and V by 5 bases; bases with no gene match: 7. The CDR3 is 14 residues long. CDR3: CASSQGTGIHEQFF. The CDR3 coding sequence is TGTGCCAGCAGCCAAGGGACAGGGATTCATGAGCAGTTCTTC. Drawing the rest from reference TRBV7-8 and TRBJ2-1, the complete variable domain is GAGVSQSPRYKVAKRGQDVALRCDPISGHVSLFWYQQALGQGPEFLTYFQNEAQLDKSGLPSDRFFAERPEGSVSTLKIQRTQQEDSAVYLCASSQGTGIHEQFFGPGTRLTVL.

The V and J genes are TRBV13 and TRBJ2-7; 10 bases are shared with TRBD2. V lost 4 bases to trimming and J lost 0 bases; unmatched junction nucleotides: 6. CDR1 and CDR2 from the germline V gene are PRHDT and FYEKMQ (reference sequence). The length of the CDR3 is 16 residues. The CDR3: CASSSRTSGSSYEQYF. In DNA form, the CDR3 reads TGTGCCAGCAGCTCCAGGACTAGCGGCAGCTCCTACGAGCAGTACTTC.

This clone was counted once. The chain carries TRBV11-2 and TRBJ2-1, with D perhaps matching TRBD1 (5 bases). The length of the CDR3 is 16 residues. V was pared by 5 bases and J by 4 bases, with 18 bases between. Germline V gene lookup returns CDR1 SGHAT and CDR2 FQNNGV. The DNA of the CDR3 is TGTGCCAGCAGCCGACTGGTCTCAGGGTCATACAATGAGCAGTTCTTC. Translated, it gives CASSRLVSGSYNEQFF.

This chain uses TRBV5-4 with TRBJ2-7, with 14 bases that match TRBD2. The CDR3 runs to 16 residues. Germline trimming cut 3 bases from V and 0 bases from J; bases unmatched to any gene: 2. CDR1 and CDR2 from the germline V gene are SGHNT and YYREEE (reference sequence). CDR3 region: CASSSGTSGSSYEQYF. The CDR3 nucleotides are TGTGCCAGCAGCTCCGGGACTAGCGGGAGCTCCTACGAGCAGTACTTC. Full variable domain (outside the CDR3, taken from reference TRBV5-4 and TRBJ2-7): ETGVTQSPTHLIKTRGQQVTLRCSSQSGHNTVSWYQQALGQGPQFIFQYYREEENGRGNFPPRFSGLQFPNYSSELNVNALELDDSALYLCASSSGTSGSSYEQYFGPGTRLTVT.

CDR3 sequence reads: CASSGFSGSSYNEQFF. The CDR3 DNA sequence: TGCGCCAGCAGCGGTTTTAGCGGGAGCTCCTACAATGAGCAGTTCTTC. The chain uses TRBV5-1 and TRBJ2-1; 9 bases match TRBD2. The CDR3 consists of 16 residues. The V and J ends lost 4 bases and 0 bases, in that order; junction bases with no gene match: 5. CDR1 and CDR2 (germline): SGHRS, YFSETQ.

This clone has just one count. The chain employs TRBV27 and TRBJ2-7, with 7 bases identical to TRBD2. The V segment lost 5 bases and the J segment 6 bases; nucleotides outside the gene matches: 7. The CDR3 has 13 amino acids. Germline CDR1 reads MNHEY; CDR2 reads SMNVEV (reference sequence). The CDR3 bases are TGTGCCAGCAGTCTGTCGGGGGGAGGCGAGCAGTACTTC. Its translation: CASSLSGGGEQYF.

The chain joins TRBV28 to TRBJ2-4, with D perhaps matching TRBD2 (6 bases). The germline V gene has CDR1 MDHEN and CDR2 SYDVKM. V lost 3 bases and J 3 bases, leaving 12 bases between the germline ends. This CDR3 has 15 amino acids. The CDR3 loop is CASSLGVGGKNIQYF. DNA of the CDR3: TGTGCCAGCAGTTTGGGGGTCGGGGGCAAAAACATTCAGTACTTC.

The V call is TRBV27, the J call TRBJ2-3; the match to TRBD2 covers 7 bases. Trimming at V came to 11 bases and at J to 4 bases, leaving 9 bases not matched to a gene. CDR1 is MNHEY and CDR2 is SMNVEV in the germline V gene (reference sequence). This CDR3 comprises 13 residues. For the CDR3, the DNA is TGTGCCGCTAGACTAGCCGGATCAGATACGCAGTATTTT. Translated: CAARLAGSDTQYF.

The chain employs TRBV9 and TRBJ2-3; the match to TRBD2 covers 8 bases. With V trimmed by 5 bases and J by 0 bases, 2 bases remained unmatched. The CDR3 is 14 residues long. Germline V CDR1 and CDR2: SGDLS, YYNGEE. The DNA of the CDR3 is TGTGCCAGCAGTGCTAGCGGGAGCACAGATACGCAGTATTTT. Translated, it gives CASSASGSTDTQYF.

V usage is TRBV2 and J usage is TRBJ2-1; TRBD2 might be the D (6 bases). Germline-derived CDR1 and CDR2 are SNHLY and FYNNEI. V lost 8 bases, J lost 6 bases, and 11 bases lay in between. The CDR3 has 12 residues. The CDR3 region has the DNA TGTGCCAGCGGGGACTCGCGCAATGAGCAGTTCTTC. This gives the protein CASGDSRNEQFF.

This clone turned up a few times. V gene TRBV5-1 combines with J gene TRBJ2-5, with 8 bases fitting TRBD1. CDR3 size: 15 residues. The germline V gene has CDR1 SGHRS and CDR2 YFSETQ. V shed 5 bases, J shed 3 bases, and the junction held 9 bases outside the gene matches. Here the CDR3 reads CASRGQVNAKETQYF. In DNA, the CDR3 is TGCGCCAGCAGGGGACAGGTGAACGCAAAAGAGACCCAGTACTTC.

The chain carries TRBV7-9 and TRBJ2-3, with 14 positions matching TRBD2. Germline assignment: CDR1 SEHNR and CDR2 FQNEAQ (reference sequence). The J segment lost 4 bases and the V segment lost 5 bases, leaving 5 bases of the junction unmatched. The CDR3 is made up of 16 amino acids. CDR3: CASSPRGLAGADTQYF. The CDR3 nucleotides read TGTGCCAGCAGCCCCCGGGGACTAGCGGGAGCAGATACGCAGTATTTT.

The chain is built from TRBV10-3 and TRBJ2-1; 11 positions match TRBD2. Germline V gives CDR1 ENHRY, CDR2 SYGVKD. Trimming cost V 4 bases and J 6 bases; bases outside gene matches: 5. CDR3 length: 15 amino acids. The CDR3 nucleotides read TGTGCCATCAGTGCAGGGACTAGCGGAATCAATGAGCAGTTCTTC. Residues: CAISAGTSGINEQFF.

The chain is built from TRBV29-1 and TRBJ1-4, with a weak D call TRBD1 (5 bases). This CDR3 spans 13 amino acids. With 3 bases removed from V and 2 bases from J, the gap between germline ends came to 7 bases. The germline V gene encodes CDR1 SQVTM and CDR2 ANQGSEA. The CDR3 loop is CSVEPGTNEKLFF. As DNA, the CDR3 is TGCAGCGTTGAGCCAGGGACTAATGAAAAACTGTTTTTT.

The V and J genes are TRBV7-9 and TRBJ2-7; 12 bases line up with TRBD2. Trimming took 5 bases from V and 1 from J; bases not matched to a gene: 3. The CDR3 has 15 amino acids. The V gene's germline CDR1 is SEHNR and CDR2 FQNEAQ (reference sequence). The CDR3 sequence: CASSRTSGKSYEQYF. In DNA, the CDR3 is TGTGCCAGCAGCCGGACTAGCGGGAAATCCTACGAGCAGTACTTC.

The chain combines TRBV30 with TRBJ2-7, with TRBD2 as a possible D gene (6 bases). The CDR3 contains 14 residues. Deletions cut 1 base from V and 5 bases from J, with 15 bases between. From germline, CDR1 is GTSNPN and CDR2 SVGIG (reference sequence). This chain's CDR3 is CAWSAGGKLDEQYF. The CDR3, as DNA: TGTGCCTGGAGTGCTGGCGGGAAATTAGACGAGCAGTACTTC.